The rows below give T cell receptor beta chains drawn from one sample of a study of T-cell memory formation after mild COVID-19. TCRdb reprocessed the 5' RACE reads with MiXCR, giving one entry per CDR3 protein. The table includes roughly 600,000 distinct CDR3 sequences, approximately 18% detected once. Specimen: PBMCs or a T cell subset sorted from them (not recorded which). The source of these receptors is an adult woman who had mild COVID-19 (a few samples of this study predate the infection). Cell type and time point are not known. The CDR3 runs from the conserved cysteine through the conserved F or W. Each record gives: J gene, V gene, clone size, CDR3 length, D gene, CDR3 protein, CDR3 DNA. The D gene is left open where the match is weak. Size is omitted from some rows. Given values are once, few, many or a class for expanded clones.

j_call: TRBJ1-2
v_call: TRBV9
clone_size: .
cdr3_length: 17
d_call: TRBD1
cdr3_aa: CASSVGSYPGQGDGYTF
cdr3_nt: TGTGCCAGCAGCGTAGGGTCTTACCCAGGACAGGGAGACGGCTACACCTTC

j_call: TRBJ1-2
v_call: TRBV4-3
clone_size: .
cdr3_length: 14
d_call: .
cdr3_aa: CASSQVGHGYGYTF
cdr3_nt: TGCGCCAGCAGCCAAGTGGGTCATGGCTATGGCTACACCTTC

j_call: TRBJ1-6
v_call: TRBV3-1
clone_size: few
cdr3_length: 12
d_call: .
cdr3_aa: CASSRGHSPLHF
cdr3_nt: TGTGCCAGCAGCCGGGGGCATTCACCCCTCCACTTT

j_call: TRBJ2-7
v_call: TRBV10-3
clone_size: many
cdr3_length: 14
d_call: .
cdr3_aa: CAISELRIPYEQYF
cdr3_nt: TGTGCCATCAGTGAGTTGCGAATACCCTACGAGCAGTACTTC

j_call: TRBJ1-1
v_call: TRBV6-4
clone_size: .
cdr3_length: 13
d_call: TRBD1
cdr3_aa: CATMGQGVPEAFF
cdr3_nt: TGTGCCACCATGGGACAGGGGGTCCCTGAAGCTTTCTTT

j_call: TRBJ2-5
v_call: TRBV6-6
clone_size: .
cdr3_length: 15
d_call: .
cdr3_aa: CASRSTGGGEETQYF
cdr3_nt: TGTGCCAGCAGGTCCACAGGGGGGGGAGAGGAGACCCAGTACTTC

j_call: TRBJ2-1
v_call: TRBV3-1
clone_size: few
cdr3_length: 19
d_call: TRBD2
cdr3_aa: CASSPGLQRETVVNNEQFF
cdr3_nt: TGTGCCAGCAGCCCAGGACTACAGCGGGAGACCGTTGTTAACAATGAGCAGTTCTTC

j_call: TRBJ2-2
v_call: TRBV5-6
clone_size: few
cdr3_length: 12
d_call: .
cdr3_aa: CASTSGTGELFF
cdr3_nt: TGTGCCAGCACCAGCGGTACCGGGGAGCTGTTTTTT

j_call: TRBJ2-3
v_call: TRBV11-3
clone_size: .
cdr3_length: 15
d_call: TRBD2
cdr3_aa: CASSFIGAGGDTQYF
cdr3_nt: TGTGCCAGCAGCTTCATCGGGGCGGGAGGAGATACGCAGTATTTT

j_call: TRBJ1-2
v_call: TRBV7-2
clone_size: few
cdr3_length: 13
d_call: .
cdr3_aa: CASSPQGGLGYTF
cdr3_nt: TGTGCCAGCAGCCCCCAAGGGGGACTTGGCTACACCTTC

j_call: TRBJ2-1
v_call: TRBV19
clone_size: few
cdr3_length: 15
d_call: .
cdr3_aa: CASSSGASSYNEQFF
cdr3_nt: TGTGCCAGTAGTAGCGGGGCGAGCTCCTACAATGAGCAGTTCTTC

j_call: TRBJ2-1
v_call: TRBV5-1
clone_size: few
cdr3_length: 18
d_call: TRBD2
cdr3_aa: CASSSGLAGGFFNNEQFF
cdr3_nt: TGCGCCAGCAGTTCGGGACTAGCGGGGGGCTTTTTTAACAATGAGCAGTTCTTC

j_call: TRBJ2-7
v_call: TRBV6-6
clone_size: .
cdr3_length: 13
d_call: .
cdr3_aa: CASSHSPFGEQYF
cdr3_nt: TGTGCCAGCAGTCACTCGCCATTCGGCGAGCAGTACTTC

j_call: TRBJ2-3
v_call: TRBV7-2
clone_size: .
cdr3_length: 14
d_call: .
cdr3_aa: CASSLMGGRNTQYF
cdr3_nt: TGTGCCAGCAGCTTAATGGGGGGGCGAAATACGCAGTATTTT

j_call: TRBJ1-4
v_call: TRBV7-2
clone_size: .
cdr3_length: 14
d_call: .
cdr3_aa: CASSPQGRGEKLFF
cdr3_nt: TGTGCCAGCAGCCCACAAGGAAGGGGTGAAAAACTGTTTTTT

j_call: TRBJ1-1
v_call: TRBV12-3/TRBV12-4
clone_size: .
cdr3_length: 13
d_call: .
cdr3_aa: CASSVTPNTEAFF
cdr3_nt: TGTGCCAGCAGTGTAACACCGAACACTGAAGCTTTCTTT

j_call: TRBJ2-3
v_call: TRBV12-3/TRBV12-4
clone_size: .
cdr3_length: 15
d_call: TRBD2
cdr3_aa: CASSLFLAGPDTQYF
cdr3_nt: TGTGCCAGCAGTTTATTTCTAGCGGGACCAGATACGCAGTATTTT

j_call: TRBJ1-4
v_call: TRBV12-3/TRBV12-4
clone_size: few
cdr3_length: 13
d_call: .
cdr3_aa: CASSSTPRNKLFF
cdr3_nt: TGTGCCAGCAGTTCGACGCCCAGAAACAAGCTGTTTTTT

j_call: TRBJ2-3
v_call: TRBV5-1
clone_size: .
cdr3_length: 15
d_call: TRBD2
cdr3_aa: CASSSGTSGSDTQYF
cdr3_nt: TGCGCCAGCAGCTCCGGGACTAGCGGCTCAGATACGCAGTATTTT

j_call: TRBJ2-7
v_call: TRBV25-1
clone_size: .
cdr3_length: 19
d_call: TRBD2
cdr3_aa: CASSDAVSFTGTRVGEQYF
cdr3_nt: TGTGCCAGCAGTGATGCGGTCTCTTTTACCGGGACTAGAGTCGGCGAGCAGTACTTC

j_call: TRBJ2-6
v_call: TRBV12-3/TRBV12-4
clone_size: few
cdr3_length: 17
d_call: TRBD1
cdr3_aa: CASSFITDRAGANVLTF
cdr3_nt: TGTGCCAGCAGTTTTATCACGGACAGGGCTGGGGCCAACGTCCTGACTTTC

j_call: TRBJ2-1
v_call: TRBV9
clone_size: .
cdr3_length: 12
d_call: .
cdr3_aa: CASSALASEQFF
cdr3_nt: TGTGCCAGCAGCGCACTAGCAAGTGAGCAGTTCTTC

j_call: TRBJ1-6
v_call: TRBV5-1
clone_size: .
cdr3_length: 14
d_call: TRBD1
cdr3_aa: CASSLTGGDSPLHF
cdr3_nt: TGCGCCAGCAGCTTGACAGGGGGCGATTCACCCCTCCACTTT

j_call: TRBJ1-1
v_call: TRBV12-3/TRBV12-4
clone_size: .
cdr3_length: 14
d_call: .
cdr3_aa: CASSHGLENTEAFF
cdr3_nt: TGTGCCAGCAGCCATGGACTGGAGAACACTGAAGCTTTCTTT

j_call: TRBJ2-1
v_call: TRBV20-1
clone_size: .
cdr3_length: 14
d_call: TRBD2
cdr3_aa: CSGVAGEVYNEQFF
cdr3_nt: TGCAGTGGGGTAGCGGGAGAGGTGTACAATGAGCAGTTCTTC

j_call: TRBJ2-1
v_call: TRBV24-1
clone_size: .
cdr3_length: 16
d_call: TRBD1
cdr3_aa: CATSERGQGPYNEQFF
cdr3_nt: TGTGCCACCAGTGAAAGGGGACAGGGACCCTACAATGAGCAGTTCTTC

j_call: TRBJ2-7
v_call: TRBV7-2
clone_size: many
cdr3_length: 14
d_call: .
cdr3_aa: CASSSTGPSYEQYF
cdr3_nt: TGTGCCAGCAGCTCTACCGGGCCAAGCTACGAGCAGTACTTC

j_call: TRBJ2-3
v_call: TRBV3-1
clone_size: few
cdr3_length: 12
d_call: .
cdr3_aa: CASSQQPAAQYF
cdr3_nt: TGTGCCAGCAGCCAACAGCCAGCTGCGCAGTATTTT

j_call: TRBJ2-2
v_call: TRBV7-9
clone_size: few
cdr3_length: 17
d_call: TRBD1
cdr3_aa: CASSLAFTTGDTGELFF
cdr3_nt: TGTGCCAGCAGCTTAGCGTTTACGACAGGGGACACCGGGGAGCTGTTTTTT

j_call: TRBJ2-7
v_call: TRBV6-5
clone_size: many
cdr3_length: 14
d_call: .
cdr3_aa: CASRTDYSSREQYF
cdr3_nt: TGTGCCAGCCGGACAGACTATTCTTCTCGCGAGCAGTACTTC

j_call: TRBJ2-1
v_call: TRBV7-8
clone_size: .
cdr3_length: 15
d_call: TRBD1
cdr3_aa: CASSLVQGAPDEQFF
cdr3_nt: TGTGCCAGCAGCTTAGTCCAGGGGGCGCCTGATGAGCAGTTCTTC

j_call: TRBJ1-1
v_call: TRBV15
clone_size: .
cdr3_length: 16
d_call: TRBD1
cdr3_aa: CATSRGYRGKNTEAFF
cdr3_nt: TGTGCCACCAGCAGGGGGTACAGGGGTAAGAACACTGAAGCTTTCTTT

j_call: TRBJ2-1
v_call: TRBV12-3/TRBV12-4
clone_size: .
cdr3_length: 16
d_call: .
cdr3_aa: CASSLGDLASSDEQFF
cdr3_nt: TGTGCCAGCAGTTTAGGGGACCTAGCGAGCTCGGATGAGCAGTTCTTC

j_call: TRBJ2-2
v_call: TRBV7-2
clone_size: few
cdr3_length: 14
d_call: .
cdr3_aa: CASSLDKNTGELFF
cdr3_nt: TGTGCCAGCAGCCTCGACAAAAACACCGGGGAGCTGTTTTTT

j_call: TRBJ1-1
v_call: TRBV2
clone_size: few
cdr3_length: 13
d_call: .
cdr3_aa: CASSGMELSGAFF
cdr3_nt: TGTGCCAGCAGTGGGATGGAGCTGTCTGGGGCTTTCTTT

j_call: TRBJ2-7
v_call: TRBV28
clone_size: few
cdr3_length: 15
d_call: .
cdr3_aa: CASSFRGGVAFEQYF
cdr3_nt: TGTGCCAGCAGTTTTCGAGGGGGAGTGGCATTCGAGCAGTACTTC

j_call: TRBJ2-1
v_call: TRBV19
clone_size: .
cdr3_length: 14
d_call: TRBD2
cdr3_aa: CASSIWRGDNEQFF
cdr3_nt: TGTGCCAGTAGTATCTGGCGGGGGGACAATGAGCAGTTCTTC

j_call: TRBJ2-5
v_call: TRBV24-1
clone_size: .
cdr3_length: 13
d_call: TRBD1
cdr3_aa: CATSTGVGETQYF
cdr3_nt: TGTGCCACCAGTACAGGGGTAGGAGAGACCCAGTACTTC

j_call: TRBJ2-2
v_call: TRBV5-6
clone_size: .
cdr3_length: 15
d_call: .
cdr3_aa: CASSKRQTGTGELFF
cdr3_nt: TGTGCCAGCAGCAAGCGACAAACGGGAACCGGGGAGCTGTTTTTT

j_call: TRBJ2-7
v_call: TRBV10-2
clone_size: few
cdr3_length: 15
d_call: .
cdr3_aa: CASRETVSSFYEQYF
cdr3_nt: TGCGCCAGCAGAGAGACAGTCTCGAGTTTCTACGAGCAGTACTTC

j_call: TRBJ2-5
v_call: TRBV18
clone_size: .
cdr3_length: 15
d_call: TRBD1
cdr3_aa: CASSPLPGQKETQYF
cdr3_nt: TGTGCCAGCTCACCACTTCCGGGACAGAAAGAGACCCAGTACTTC

j_call: TRBJ2-3
v_call: TRBV24-1
clone_size: .
cdr3_length: 13
d_call: .
cdr3_aa: CATSVSRTDTQYF
cdr3_nt: TGTGCCACCAGTGTTTCGCGCACAGATACGCAGTATTTT

j_call: TRBJ1-1
v_call: TRBV12-3/TRBV12-4
clone_size: .
cdr3_length: 15
d_call: .
cdr3_aa: CASSLAGAGSPEAFF
cdr3_nt: TGTGCCAGCAGTTTAGCGGGAGCCGGGTCGCCTGAAGCTTTCTTT

j_call: TRBJ2-5
v_call: TRBV6-5
clone_size: .
cdr3_length: 16
d_call: .
cdr3_aa: CASSQGISAGEGTQYF
cdr3_nt: TGTGCCAGCAGTCAGGGGATTAGCGCGGGTGAGGGGACCCAGTACTTC

j_call: TRBJ2-2
v_call: TRBV7-9
clone_size: few
cdr3_length: 15
d_call: .
cdr3_aa: CASSPPRSNTGELFF
cdr3_nt: TGTGCCAGCAGCCCCCCGCGGTCTAACACCGGGGAGCTGTTTTTT

j_call: TRBJ2-7
v_call: TRBV12-3/TRBV12-4
clone_size: .
cdr3_length: 13
d_call: TRBD1
cdr3_aa: CASSRDRAAEQYF
cdr3_nt: TGTGCCAGCAGTCGGGACAGGGCTGCCGAGCAGTACTTC

j_call: TRBJ2-2
v_call: TRBV12-3/TRBV12-4
clone_size: few
cdr3_length: 16
d_call: .
cdr3_aa: CADRGGSGSNTGELFF
cdr3_nt: TGTGCCGACAGGGGGGGCAGCGGGAGTAACACCGGGGAGCTGTTTTTT

j_call: TRBJ1-2
v_call: TRBV20-1
clone_size: .
cdr3_length: 15
d_call: TRBD1
cdr3_aa: CSASLAGQGDYGYTF
cdr3_nt: TGCAGTGCTAGCCTCGCCGGACAGGGAGACTATGGCTACACCTTC

j_call: TRBJ1-4
v_call: TRBV23-1
clone_size: few
cdr3_length: 21
d_call: TRBD1
cdr3_aa: CASSQWPRTGGLRATNEKLFF
cdr3_nt: TGCGCCAGCAGTCAATGGCCGCGGACAGGAGGACTTAGAGCAACTAATGAAAAACTGTTTTTT

j_call: TRBJ2-5
v_call: TRBV11-2
clone_size: few
cdr3_length: 15
d_call: .
cdr3_aa: CASSLGAGREETQYF
cdr3_nt: TGTGCCAGCAGCTTAGGAGCGGGCAGGGAGGAGACCCAGTACTTC